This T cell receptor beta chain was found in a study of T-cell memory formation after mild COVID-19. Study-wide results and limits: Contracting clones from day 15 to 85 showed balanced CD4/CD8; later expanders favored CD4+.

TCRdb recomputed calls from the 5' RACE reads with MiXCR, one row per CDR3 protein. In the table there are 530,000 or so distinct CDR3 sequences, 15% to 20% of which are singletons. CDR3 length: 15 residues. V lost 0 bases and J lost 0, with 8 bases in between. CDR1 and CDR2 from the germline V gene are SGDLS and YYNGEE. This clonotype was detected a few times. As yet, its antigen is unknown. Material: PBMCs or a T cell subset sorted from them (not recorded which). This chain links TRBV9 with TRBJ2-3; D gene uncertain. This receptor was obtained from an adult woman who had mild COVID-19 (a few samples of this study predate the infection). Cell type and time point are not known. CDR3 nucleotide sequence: TGTGCCAGCAGCGTAGAGTACAGCAGCACAGATACGCAGTATTTT. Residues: CASSVEYSSTDTQYF.